These 7 T cell receptor beta chains were sequenced from one sample in a study of blood T cell repertoires in COVID-19. Generated by immunoSEQ multiplex PCR, the TCRdb table keeps only in-frame clones and is missing some. In the table there are about 140,000 clones, around 78% of which are singletons. Sequencing was performed on peripheral blood. These receptors were taken from a woman aged 80 or over with active or convalescent COVID-19.

V gene TRBV7-9 combines with J gene TRBJ1-4; D perhaps matches TRBD1 (5 bases). The CDR3 length is 14 residues. Germline V CDR1 and CDR2: SEHNR, FQNEAQ (reference sequence). Trimming removed 5 bases at V and 6 bases at J, with 13 bases between. CDR3 sequence: CASSPGGVHEKLFF. The CDR3 nucleotides read TGTGCCAGCAGCCCGGGGGGGGTCCATGAAAAACTGTTTTTT.

The V and J genes are TRBV18 and TRBJ1-2, with 11 bases identical to TRBD1. The germline V gene has CDR1 KGHSH and CDR2 LQKENI. This CDR3 region has 13 residues. The J segment lost 6 bases and the V segment lost 6 bases, leaving 3 bases of the junction unmatched. The CDR3, as DNA: TGTGCCAGCTCCCGGGGACAGGGGGATGGCTACACCTTC. Residues: CASSRGQGDGYTF.

The chain uses TRBV6-1 and TRBJ2-7; 12 nucleotides line up with TRBD2. Trimming took 2 bases from V and 6 from J; bases not matched to a gene: 2. The CDR3 sequence is 14 residues long. Germline values: CDR1 MNHNS, CDR2 SASEGT. DNA of the CDR3: TGTGCCAGCAGTGAAAGGACTAGCGGGGCCGAGCAGTACTTC. It is translated as CASSERTSGAEQYF.

This clone was recorded once. The genes are TRBV9 and TRBJ2-3; 8 bases agree with TRBD1. CDR3 size: 15 residues. The V segment lost 4 bases and the J segment 5 bases; nucleotides outside the gene matches: 9. Looked up from germline, CDR1 is SGDLS and CDR2 is YYNGEE. The DNA of the CDR3 is TGTGCCAGCAGCCCGACAGGGGCGCCCCTAGATACGCAGTATTTT. Its translation is CASSPTGAPLDTQYF. Drawing the rest from reference TRBV9 and TRBJ2-3, the complete variable domain is DSGVTQTPKHLITATGQRVTLRCSPRSGDLSVYWYQQSLDQGLQFLIQYYNGEERAKGNILERFSAQQFPDLHSELNLSSLELGDSALYFCASSPTGAPLDTQYFGPGTRLTVL.

The V call is TRBV28, the J call TRBJ2-5; 11 positions agree with TRBD1. After removal of 4 bases from V and 1 base from J, the junction contained 2 bases not matched to a gene. Per germline, CDR1 MDHEN and CDR2 SYDVKM. This CDR3 contains 15 residues. DNA for the CDR3: TGTGCCAGCAGTTCCGGACAGGGGGCCCAAGAGACCCAGTACTTC. As protein: CASSSGQGAQETQYF.

The rearrangement links TRBV28 to TRBJ1-2; D call uncertain. CDR1 and CDR2 from the germline V gene are MDHEN and SYDVKM. This CDR3 is built from 15 residues. V gave up 8 bases and J gave up 0 bases, with 16 bases separating them. In DNA form, the CDR3 reads TGTGCCAGCCAGACCCCCCAGGTATCTAACTATGGCTACACCTTC. This encodes CASQTPQVSNYGYTF.

The chain recombines TRBV29-1 with TRBJ1-1, with 11 bases that match TRBD1. Trimming removed 8 bases from V and 1 base from J; junction bases left unmatched: 9. Germline loops: CDR1 SQVTM, CDR2 ANQGSEA. This CDR3 spans 15 amino acids. The CDR3: CSIGGTGGKNTEAFF. CDR3 sequence (DNA): TGCAGCATTGGGGGGACAGGGGGAAAGAACACTGAAGCTTTCTTT.